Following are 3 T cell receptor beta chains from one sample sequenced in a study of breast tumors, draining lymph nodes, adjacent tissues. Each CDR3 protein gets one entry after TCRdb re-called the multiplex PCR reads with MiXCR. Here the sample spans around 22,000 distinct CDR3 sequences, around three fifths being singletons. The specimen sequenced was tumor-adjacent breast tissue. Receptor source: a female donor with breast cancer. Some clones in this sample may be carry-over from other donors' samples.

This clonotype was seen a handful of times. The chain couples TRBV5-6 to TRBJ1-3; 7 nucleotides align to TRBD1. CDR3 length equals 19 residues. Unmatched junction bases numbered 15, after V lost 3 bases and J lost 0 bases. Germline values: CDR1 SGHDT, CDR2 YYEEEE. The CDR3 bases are TGTGCCAGCAGCTACGGGACAGCGAGAGTTACCAGCTCTGGAAACACCATATATTTT. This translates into CASSYGTARVTSSGNTIYF. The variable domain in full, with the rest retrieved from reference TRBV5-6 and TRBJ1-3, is DAGVTQSPTHLIKTRGQQVTLRCSPKSGHDTVSWYQQALGQGPQFIFQYYEEEERQRGNFPDRFSGHQFPNYSSELNVNALLLGDSALYLCASSYGTARVTSSGNTIYFGEGSWLTVV.

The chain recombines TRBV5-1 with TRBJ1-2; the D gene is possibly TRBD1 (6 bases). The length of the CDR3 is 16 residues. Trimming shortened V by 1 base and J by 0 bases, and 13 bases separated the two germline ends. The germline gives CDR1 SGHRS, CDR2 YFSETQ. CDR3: CASSLSDRTANYGYTF. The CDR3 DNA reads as TGCGCCAGCAGCTTGAGCGACAGGACGGCTAACTATGGCTACACCTTC. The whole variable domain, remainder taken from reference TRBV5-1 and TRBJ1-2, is KAGVTQTPRYLIKTRGQQVTLSCSPISGHRSVSWYQQTPGQGLQFLFEYFSETQRNKGNFPGRFSGRQFSNSRSEMNVSTLELGDSALYLCASSLSDRTANYGYTFGSGTRLTVV.

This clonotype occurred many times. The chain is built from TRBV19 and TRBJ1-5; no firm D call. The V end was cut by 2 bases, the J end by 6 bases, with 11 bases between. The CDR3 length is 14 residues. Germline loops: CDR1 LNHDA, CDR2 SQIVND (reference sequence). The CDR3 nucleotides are TGTGCCAGTAGTATAAGGGCAGGCGGTCAGCCCCAGCATTTT. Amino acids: CASSIRAGGQPQHF. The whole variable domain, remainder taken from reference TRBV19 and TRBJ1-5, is DGGITQSPKYLFRKEGQNVTLSCEQNLNHDAMYWYRQDPGQGLRLIYYSQIVNDFQKGDIAEGYSVSREKKESFPLTVTSAQKNPTAFYLCASSIRAGGQPQHFGDGTRLSIL.